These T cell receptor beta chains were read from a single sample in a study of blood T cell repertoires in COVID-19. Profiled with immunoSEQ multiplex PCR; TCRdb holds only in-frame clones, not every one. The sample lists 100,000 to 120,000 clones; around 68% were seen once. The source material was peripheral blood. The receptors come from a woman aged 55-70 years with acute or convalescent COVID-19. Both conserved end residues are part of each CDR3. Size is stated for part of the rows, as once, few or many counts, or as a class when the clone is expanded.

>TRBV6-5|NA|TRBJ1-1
CASSQNEIEAFF
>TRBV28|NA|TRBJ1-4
CASSTGQDKLFF
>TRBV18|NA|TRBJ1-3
CASSPKQGNSGNTIYF
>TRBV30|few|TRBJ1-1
CAWSPSAGHFEAFF
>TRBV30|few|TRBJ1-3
CAWSENRGFSGNTIYF
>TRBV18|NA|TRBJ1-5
CASSRTGTGGNQPQHF
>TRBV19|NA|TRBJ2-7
CASSPGEGRSVYEQYF
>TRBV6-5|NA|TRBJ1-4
CASSYSTVLPGKLFF
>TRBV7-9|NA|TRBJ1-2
CASTLTGLDYGYTF
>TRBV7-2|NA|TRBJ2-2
CASSLRTGRTTGELFF
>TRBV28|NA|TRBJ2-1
CASSSGQGIMYNEQFF
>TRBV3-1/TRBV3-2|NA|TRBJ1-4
CASLNEKLFF
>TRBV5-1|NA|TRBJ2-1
CASSLATGSYNEQFF
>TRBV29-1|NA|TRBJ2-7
CSALGQKSSYEQYF
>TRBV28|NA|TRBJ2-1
CASSPLGHNNEQFF
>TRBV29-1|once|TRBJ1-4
CSVREATNEKLFF
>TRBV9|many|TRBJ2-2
CASSVGTVNTGELFF
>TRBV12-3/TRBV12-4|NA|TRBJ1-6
CASRAGGNSPLHF
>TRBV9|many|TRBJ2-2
CASSVASGGATGELFF
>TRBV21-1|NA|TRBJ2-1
CASSKGGGLYAITYNEQFF
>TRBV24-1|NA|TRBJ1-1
CATTGDTYTEAFF
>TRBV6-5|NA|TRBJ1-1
CASSTDRRTEAFF
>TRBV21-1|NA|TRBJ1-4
CASSKRGGPSPATNEKLFF
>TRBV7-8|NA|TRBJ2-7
CASRLDRGKVYEQYF
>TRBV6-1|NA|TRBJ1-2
CASSDREGRNYGYTF
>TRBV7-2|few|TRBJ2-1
CASSPRGPSYNEQFF
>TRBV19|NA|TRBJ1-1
CASSIQGAIMNTEAFF
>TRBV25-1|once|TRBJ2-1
CASSAERTQGAFF
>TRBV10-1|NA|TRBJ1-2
CASSESILGANYGYTF
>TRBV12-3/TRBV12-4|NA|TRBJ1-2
CASSSRDSYGYTF
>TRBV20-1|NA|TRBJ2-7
CSASVPSGRYEQYF
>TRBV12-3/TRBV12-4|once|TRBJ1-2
CASSFSGRGGYTF
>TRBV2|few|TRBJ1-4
CASTRVSNNEKLFF
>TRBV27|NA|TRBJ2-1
CASSLGGGDEQFF
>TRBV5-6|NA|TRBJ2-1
CASYLPGTPNNEQFF
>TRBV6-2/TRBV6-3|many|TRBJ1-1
CASSYTEDTEAFF
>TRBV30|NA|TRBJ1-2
CAWRVRGGYTF
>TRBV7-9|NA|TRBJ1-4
CASSLTGTGENEKLFF
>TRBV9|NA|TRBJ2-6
CASSVDPGRANVLTF
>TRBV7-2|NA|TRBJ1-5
CASSTPAGTDPYSNQPQHF
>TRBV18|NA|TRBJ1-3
CASSPGVSGNTIYF
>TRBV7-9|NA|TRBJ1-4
CASSKGDRGVQEKLFF
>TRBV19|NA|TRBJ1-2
CASSIAQANYGYTF
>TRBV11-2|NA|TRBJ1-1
CASSLTDSMNTEAFF
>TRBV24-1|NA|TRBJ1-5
CATSTGAPQPQHF
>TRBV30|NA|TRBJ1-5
CAWSPGTGGNQPQHF